A selection of T cell receptor beta chains follows, all from one sample in a study of T cell repertoires in cytomegalovirus infection. TCRdb re-called the reads with MiXCR, one entry per CDR3 protein. This sample carries some 150,000 distinct CDR3 sequences, around 22% of them seen once, and the ten largest clones take 10% to 11%. The specimen was PBMCs. The receptor set was obtained from a human donor in good health (CMV status not recorded). Some clones in this sample may be carry-over from other donors' samples. Both conserved end residues are part of each CDR3. The order of the fields is D gene, J gene, V gene, clone size, CDR3 DNA, CDR3 protein. A D gene is named only where the DNA matches it firmly. Expanded clones are given a class, and other clones once, few, many or no size at all.

NA	TRBJ2-5	TRBV24-1	NA	TGTGCCACCAGTGATTTAGAGGAGACCCAGTACTTC	CATSDLEETQYF
NA	TRBJ2-5	TRBV7-9	many	TGTGCCAGCAGCGGACCGGGACGGTCACAAGAGCGACAAGAGACCCAGTACTTC	CASSGPGRSQERQETQYF
NA	TRBJ2-7	TRBV7-2	many	TGTGCCAGCAGCTCGGGATCACTATACGAGCAGTACTTC	CASSSGSLYEQYF
NA	TRBJ1-1	TRBV6-1	NA	TGTGGCAGCAGTGAAGCGCTTCGAACCGAAGCTTTCTTT	CGSSEALRTEAFF
TRBD1	TRBJ2-6	TRBV7-8	many	TGTGCCAGCAGCTTAGGACAGGGGAGAGGGGCCAACGTCCTGACTTTC	CASSLGQGRGANVLTF
NA	TRBJ1-1	TRBV9	few	TGTGCCAGCAGCGTAGCCGAGTGGGGCTCTGAAGCTTTCTTT	CASSVAEWGSEAFF
NA	TRBJ1-2	TRBV5-4	many	TGTGCCAGCAGCTTCGATCCTGGCAGCGAATATGGCTACACCTTC	CASSFDPGSEYGYTF
NA	TRBJ2-1	TRBV5-4	NA	TGTGCCAGCAGCTTGAGACTCGAGCAGTTCTTC	CASSLRLEQFF
NA	TRBJ1-5	TRBV24-1	few	TGTGCCACCAGTGACCAAAGTTCGGGCAATCAGCCCCAGCATTTT	CATSDQSSGNQPQHF
NA	TRBJ2-7	TRBV28	few	TGTGCCAGCACCTCTCGGCTCCCCTACGAGCAGTACTTC	CASTSRLPYEQYF